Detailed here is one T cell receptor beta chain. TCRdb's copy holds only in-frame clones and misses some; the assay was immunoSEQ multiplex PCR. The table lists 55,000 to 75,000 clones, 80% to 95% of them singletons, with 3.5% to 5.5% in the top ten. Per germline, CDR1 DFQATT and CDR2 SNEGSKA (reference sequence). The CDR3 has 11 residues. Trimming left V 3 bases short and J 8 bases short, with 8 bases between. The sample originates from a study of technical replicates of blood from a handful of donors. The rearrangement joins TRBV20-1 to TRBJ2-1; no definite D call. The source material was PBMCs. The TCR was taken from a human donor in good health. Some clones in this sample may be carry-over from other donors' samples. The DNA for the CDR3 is TGCAGTGCTAGGGAGAGTTATGAGCAGTTCTTC. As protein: CSARESYEQFF.